This is a list of T cell receptor beta chains from one sample in a study of blood T cell repertoires in COVID-19. Assay used: immunoSEQ multiplex PCR; TCRdb lists only in-frame clones, some missing. Of more than 95,000 clones in the sample, approximately 80% were seen once. The sequencing sample was made of peripheral blood. These receptors were taken from a man aged 55 to 70 with acute or convalescent COVID-19. The CDR3 runs from the conserved cysteine through the conserved F or W. Fields, in order: V gene, D gene, CDR3 protein. A D gene is named only where the DNA matches it firmly.

V gene: TRBV21-1
D gene: -
CDR3 protein: CASSTQGAVITKAFF

V gene: TRBV18
D gene: TRBD2
CDR3 protein: CASSPRLAGSYEQYF

V gene: TRBV29-1
D gene: TRBD2
CDR3 protein: CSVERLAGGLYEQFF

V gene: TRBV24-1
D gene: -
CDR3 protein: CATSEGHLDTQYF

V gene: TRBV9
D gene: TRBD1
CDR3 protein: CASSGRDRISGNTIYF

V gene: TRBV27
D gene: TRBD1
CDR3 protein: CASSDGSGQGKNEQFF

V gene: TRBV18
D gene: -
CDR3 protein: CASSPEDSPTGELFF

V gene: TRBV7-8
D gene: TRBD2
CDR3 protein: CASSPRLAGTGEQYF

V gene: TRBV24-1
D gene: TRBD1
CDR3 protein: CATTGQGRNTQYF

V gene: TRBV3-1/TRBV3-2
D gene: TRBD1
CDR3 protein: CASSQVIRQGTPATEAFF

V gene: TRBV2
D gene: -
CDR3 protein: CASTRGGSSTDTQYF

V gene: TRBV5-4
D gene: -
CDR3 protein: CASSQPTQGNTEAFF

V gene: TRBV24-1
D gene: TRBD2
CDR3 protein: CATSATGLAAVGNEQFF

V gene: TRBV5-1
D gene: -
CDR3 protein: CASSPGRADYGAQYF

V gene: TRBV19
D gene: TRBD1
CDR3 protein: CASRLQGASSPLHF

V gene: TRBV29-1
D gene: -
CDR3 protein: CSAAGRGSSSYNEQFF

V gene: TRBV24-1
D gene: -
CDR3 protein: CATSDPRTDTGELFF

V gene: TRBV29-1
D gene: -
CDR3 protein: CSVDGPRGTANYGYTF

V gene: TRBV28
D gene: -
CDR3 protein: CASSLSYGVNTEAFF

V gene: TRBV27
D gene: -
CDR3 protein: CASSLRNEQFF

V gene: TRBV29-1
D gene: -
CDR3 protein: CSVATNLRGYEQYF

V gene: TRBV27
D gene: -
CDR3 protein: CASSDQGDEKLFF

V gene: TRBV10-3
D gene: TRBD2
CDR3 protein: CAISEEGLAGTDTQYF

V gene: TRBV20-1
D gene: -
CDR3 protein: CSASFQAEAFF

V gene: TRBV4-1
D gene: TRBD2
CDR3 protein: CASSQGLAGGIYEQYF

V gene: TRBV27
D gene: TRBD2
CDR3 protein: CASGTSGLLAKNIQYF

V gene: TRBV4-1
D gene: TRBD1
CDR3 protein: CASSQDRQGWDGYTF

V gene: TRBV5-1
D gene: -
CDR3 protein: CASSLKDTGNTEAFF

V gene: TRBV7-3
D gene: -
CDR3 protein: CASSSGLNYGYTF

V gene: TRBV6-2/TRBV6-3
D gene: -
CDR3 protein: CASSYWQGTGELFF

V gene: TRBV27
D gene: TRBD1
CDR3 protein: CASSLDRAGSPLHF

V gene: TRBV2
D gene: TRBD1
CDR3 protein: CASSRDREETQYF

V gene: TRBV5-4
D gene: TRBD2
CDR3 protein: CASSGGLARGRGEQFF

V gene: TRBV15
D gene: TRBD1
CDR3 protein: CATNLDRGTDTQYF

V gene: TRBV4-1
D gene: -
CDR3 protein: CASSQDGGPSGNTIYF

V gene: TRBV7-2
D gene: TRBD2
CDR3 protein: CASVGGIRFYEQYF

V gene: TRBV19
D gene: TRBD2
CDR3 protein: CASSRTSGELFF

V gene: TRBV28
D gene: -
CDR3 protein: CASSFQNYEQYF

V gene: TRBV5-1
D gene: -
CDR3 protein: CASSFRANEKLFF

V gene: TRBV2
D gene: TRBD2
CDR3 protein: CASIPGTSGHNEQFF

V gene: TRBV7-9
D gene: TRBD2
CDR3 protein: CASSPTRGEMSTGELFF

V gene: TRBV27
D gene: -
CDR3 protein: CASTQIGGLGYGYTF

V gene: TRBV4-1
D gene: TRBD2
CDR3 protein: CASSPTRAGIGTGELFF

V gene: TRBV5-1
D gene: -
CDR3 protein: CASSFTQNTEAFF

V gene: TRBV5-1
D gene: TRBD2
CDR3 protein: CASSLVSSGHGELFF

V gene: TRBV7-3
D gene: -
CDR3 protein: CASSSEAGNTIYF

V gene: TRBV19
D gene: TRBD2
CDR3 protein: CASGRGADTGELFF

V gene: TRBV5-1
D gene: TRBD1
CDR3 protein: CASSSEGTGGEKLFF

V gene: TRBV28
D gene: -
CDR3 protein: CASTRRENTEAFF

V gene: TRBV5-1
D gene: TRBD2
CDR3 protein: CASSLEPGLADYNEQFF

V gene: TRBV3-1/TRBV3-2
D gene: -
CDR3 protein: CASSHAGVTAEAFF

V gene: TRBV5-4
D gene: TRBD2
CDR3 protein: CASSLGGAGGNTGELFF

V gene: TRBV12-5
D gene: -
CDR3 protein: CASGLGQTRGTEAFF

V gene: TRBV10-3
D gene: -
CDR3 protein: CATSGAERTEAFF

V gene: TRBV5-1
D gene: TRBD1
CDR3 protein: CASSKGQTYTEAFF

V gene: TRBV27
D gene: -
CDR3 protein: CASSPLGSQTYNEQFF

V gene: TRBV15
D gene: -
CDR3 protein: CATSLSDGEQFF